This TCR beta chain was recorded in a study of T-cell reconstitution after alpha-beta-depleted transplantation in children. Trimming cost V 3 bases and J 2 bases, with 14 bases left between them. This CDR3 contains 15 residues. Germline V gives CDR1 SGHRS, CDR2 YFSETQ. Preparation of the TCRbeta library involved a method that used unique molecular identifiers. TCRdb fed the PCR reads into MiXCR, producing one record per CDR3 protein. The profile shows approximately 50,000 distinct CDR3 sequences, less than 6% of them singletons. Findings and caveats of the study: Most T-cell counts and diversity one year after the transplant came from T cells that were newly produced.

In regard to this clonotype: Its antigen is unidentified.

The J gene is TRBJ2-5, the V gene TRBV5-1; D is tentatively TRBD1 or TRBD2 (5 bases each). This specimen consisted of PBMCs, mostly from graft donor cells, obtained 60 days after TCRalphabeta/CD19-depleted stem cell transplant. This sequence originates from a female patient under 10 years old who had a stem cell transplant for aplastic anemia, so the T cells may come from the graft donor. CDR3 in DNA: TGCGCCAGCAGCTCCGGGACCCAGCCTCAAGAGACCCAGTACTTC. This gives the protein CASSSGTQPQETQYF.